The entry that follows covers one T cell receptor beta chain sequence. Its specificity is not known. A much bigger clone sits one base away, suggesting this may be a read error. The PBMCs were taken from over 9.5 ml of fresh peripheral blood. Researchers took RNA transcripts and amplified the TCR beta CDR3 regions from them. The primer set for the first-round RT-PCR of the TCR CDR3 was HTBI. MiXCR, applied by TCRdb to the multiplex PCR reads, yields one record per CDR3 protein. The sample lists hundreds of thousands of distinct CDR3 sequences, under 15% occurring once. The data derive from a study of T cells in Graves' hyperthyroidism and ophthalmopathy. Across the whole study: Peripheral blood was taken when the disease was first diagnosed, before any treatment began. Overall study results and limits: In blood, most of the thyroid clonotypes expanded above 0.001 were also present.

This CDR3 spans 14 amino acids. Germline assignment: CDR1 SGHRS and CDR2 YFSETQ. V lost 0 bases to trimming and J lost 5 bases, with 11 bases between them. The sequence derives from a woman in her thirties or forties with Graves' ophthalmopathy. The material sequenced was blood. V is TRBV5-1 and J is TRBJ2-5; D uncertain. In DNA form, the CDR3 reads TGCGCCAGCAGCTTGGACAAGCGAAGGGAGACCCAGTACTTC. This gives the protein CASSLDKRRETQYF.